This TCR beta chain stems from a study of lymphopenia after photon versus proton radiotherapy. With respect to this clone: Its antigen is unidentified.

TCRdb keeps only in-frame clones here, not all; method: immunoSEQ multiplex PCR. The table has around 64,000 clones, just under 95% seen once. Study-wide results and caveats: Photon-treated patients lost naive T cells and TCR diversity; proton-treated stayed stable. Oligoclonal CD8+ Temra expansion after nadir drove photon patients' diversity drop.

This TCR was recovered from a woman aged 35 to 49 with cholangiocarcinoma. Sequencing was performed on peripheral blood, taken from a patient treated with photon-based radiotherapy.

CDR3 in amino acids: CASSGVGTGDTNEQFF. DNA for the CDR3: TGTGCCAGCAGTGGGGTGGGGACAGGGGACACCAATGAGCAGTTCTTC. The chain recombines TRBV28 with TRBJ2-1; TRBD1 matches 10 bases. Per germline, CDR1 MDHEN and CDR2 SYDVKM. Trimming removed 5 bases from V and 6 bases from J; junction bases left unmatched: 10. The CDR3 contains 16 residues. Drawing the rest from reference TRBV28 and TRBJ2-1, the complete variable domain is DVKVTQSSRYLVKRTGEKVFLECVQDMDHENMFWYRQDPGLGLRLIYFSYDVKMKEKGDIPEGYSVSREKKERFSLILESASTNQTSMYLCASSGVGTGDTNEQFFGPGTRLTVL.